This section outlines one T cell receptor beta chain sequence together with its context. Its antigen remains unidentified. The sample holds no much larger clone one base away, and base qualities are not on file. Each collaborating institution followed its own protocols to collect whole blood in K2EDTA tubes. For TCRbeta analysis, collaborators shipped samples in one of three forms: frozen whole blood, isolated PBMCs, or DNA extracted from either of those sample types. TCRbeta CDR3 regions were amplified from genomic DNA using the immunoSEQ Assay, a bias-controlled multiplex PCR. The authors processed their data as follows. Nucleated cell counts per sample were estimated from amplification of reference gene primers within the assay. To quantify the absolute abundance of each unique TCRbeta CDR3 rearrangement, sequence reads were collapsed and filtered. For each sample, productive Simpson clonality was calculated by taking the square root of Simpson's diversity index across productive rearrangements. Entries here come from immuneACCESS through TCRdb and include only in-frame sequences with V and J called. Some clones fail to appear in such tables; in the studies checked, an unresolved V gene covers under half of the shortfall, and the cause of the remainder is unknown. The V and J calls and the clone size are those of that table, but D and trimming were determined from the DNA. This sample is represented by tens of thousands of clones; 82% of them were singletons. Clones ranked in the top ten supply around 2.7% of the sample.

V lost 5 bases and J lost 3 bases; the stretch between them is 14 bases long. Via the germline V gene, CDR1 is SGHTA and CDR2 FQGNSA. The CDR3 spans 15 residues, from the cysteine through the phenylalanine. Solely the CDR3 DNA is kept, with 45 bases framed from the first base. This sample stems from a study of blood T cell repertoires in COVID-19 (TCRdb year 2020). Concerning the study at large: Samples covering the acute and convalescent phases of COVID-19 were provided by collaborators in the United States, Italy and Spain. The repertoires were released in a freely available public database meant as a resource for research on the immune response to SARS-CoV-2. The material from the prospective study consisted of cDNA or gDNA derived from T cells, B-cell-depleted T cells, or PBMCs. Deeply sampled blood TCRbeta repertoires from subjects exposed to, actively infected with, or recovered from COVID-19 were included in the dataset. The samples were drawn from two sources: the first 160 participants of the ongoing ImmuneRACE study, and fewer than 1,500 subjects contributed by 6 global collaborators. A de-identified subject ID, COVID-19 status, age in years and sex were almost always included in the sample metadata. Where HLA class I and class II types were available, the types were taken from metadata supplied by the sample provider, not from assay-based typing.

The research as a whole found: How much clinical and demographic metadata was included differed by source and by participant, and the metadata was provided uncurated.

The sequence is built from TRBV7-2 and TRBJ1-3, and possibly TRBD1, on 5 matching bases. Sequencing was performed on peripheral blood. This receptor was taken from an older woman with acute or convalescent COVID-19. The CDR3 region: CASSPGLSDGNTIYF. The DNA sequence follows: TGTGCCAGCAGCCCGGGACTGTCCGATGGAAACACCATATATTTT. With all but the CDR3 taken from the reference TRBV7-2 and TRBJ1-3 genes, the full variable domain is: GAGVSQSPSNKVTEKGKDVELRCDPISGHTALYWYRQSLGQGLEFLIYFQGNSAPDKSGLPSDRFSAERTGGSVSTLTIQRTQQEDSAVYLCASSPGLSDGNTIYFGEGSWLTVV.